Listed here are 14 T cell receptor beta chains from one sample, sequenced in a study of CD8+ T cells in alopecia areata. As the sequencing template, cDNA was produced by extracting RNA and reverse transcribing it. TCRdb keeps only in-frame clones here, not all; method: immunoSEQ multiplex PCR. The sample contains some 180,000 clones, roughly 50% of which appear only once. As to treatment: oral pan-JAK inhibitor, 5-10 mg twice daily. Here the sequenced sample was CD8+ T cells sorted from blood, taken at week 24, from a patient treated with tofacitinib. Every receptor here comes from a human donor with alopecia areata.

This clone was counted ten times or more. The chain couples TRBV4-3 to TRBJ2-3; 11 bases are a match to TRBD2. Unmatched junction bases numbered 13, after V lost 4 bases and J lost 4 bases. This CDR3 is 18 amino acids long. Per germline, CDR1 LGHNA and CDR2 YSLEER. CDR3 region: CASSPSGVAGGRSDTQYF. Here the CDR3 DNA reads TGCGCCAGCAGCCCGAGTGGAGTAGCGGGGGGGCGATCAGATACGCAGTATTTT.

This clone was counted between two and nine times. V and J are TRBV29-1 and TRBJ2-5; perhaps TRBD1 as D (5 bases). The CDR3 contains 12 residues. CDR1 and CDR2 (germline): SQVTM, ANQGSEA. Trimming stripped 5 bases from V and 5 bases from J, with 12 bases between. The CDR3 sequence: CSVPGLGETQYF. The CDR3 DNA is TGCAGCGTTCCAGGGCTGGGGGAGACCCAGTACTTC.

As to this clone: In the same sample, other DNA sequences code for this CDR3. The rearrangement uses TRBV30 and TRBJ2-7; 10 bases align to TRBD1. Germline V gene data show CDR1 as GTSNPN and CDR2 as SVGIG (reference sequence). The V segment lost 1 base and the J segment 3 bases; nucleotides outside the gene matches: 3. The CDR3 is 14 amino acids. The CDR3 loop is CAWSAGQGVYEQYF. CDR3 nucleotide sequence: TGTGCCTGGAGTGCAGGACAGGGGGTCTACGAGCAGTACTTC.

The chain has TRBV11-2 and TRBJ2-2, with D uncertain. The germline V and J ends were trimmed by 2 bases and 3 bases, with 10 bases remaining between them. The length of the CDR3 is 15 residues. Germline CDR1 is SGHAT and CDR2 is FQNNGV. CDR3 region: CASSLTWSDTGELFF. CDR3 nucleotides: TGTGCCAGCAGCTTAACGTGGAGCGACACCGGGGAGCTGTTTTTT.

The rearrangement joins TRBV30 to TRBJ1-5; D perhaps matches TRBD1 (6 bases). The CDR3 is 14 amino acids. The V gene lost 3 bases and the J gene lost 2 bases, with 11 bases spanning the gap. Germline V gene lookup returns CDR1 GTSNPN and CDR2 SVGIG (reference sequence). CDR3 protein: CAWREQGGNQPQHF. The CDR3 coding sequence is TGTGCCTGGAGGGAACAGGGCGGCAATCAGCCCCAGCATTTT. Filled out from reference TRBV30 and TRBJ1-5, the complete variable domain reads SQTIHQWPATLVQPVGSPLSLECTVEGTSNPNLYWYRQAAGRGLQLLFYSVGIGQISSEVPQNLSASRPQDRQFILSSKKLLLSDSGFYLCAWREQGGNQPQHFGDGTRLSIL.

The chain has TRBV9 and TRBJ1-2; D ambiguous. Germline values: CDR1 SGDLS, CDR2 YYNGEE. Trimming cost V 4 bases and J 4 bases, with 14 bases left between them. This CDR3 has 14 residues. The CDR3 reads CASSPRDWGYGYTF. The CDR3 DNA sequence: TGTGCCAGCAGCCCTCGTGACTGGGGCTATGGCTACACCTTC. Complete variable domain (other parts from reference TRBV9 and TRBJ1-2): DSGVTQTPKHLITATGQRVTLRCSPRSGDLSVYWYQQSLDQGLQFLIQYYNGEERAKGNILERFSAQQFPDLHSELNLSSLELGDSALYFCASSPRDWGYGYTFGSGTRLTVV.

This clone was observed a few times. The chain has TRBV30 and TRBJ2-3, with D tentatively TRBD2 (6 bases). This CDR3 region has 16 residues. The germline gives CDR1 GTSNPN, CDR2 SVGIG (reference sequence). Deletions cut 0 bases from V and 0 bases from J, with 13 bases between. CDR3 coding DNA: TGTGCCTGGAGTGTAAATGAGGCGGGAAGCACAGATACGCAGTATTTT. It is translated as CAWSVNEAGSTDTQYF.

Concerning this clone: This same CDR3 is encoded by further DNA sequences in the sample. The chain links TRBV30 to TRBJ1-5; 9 bases align to TRBD1. Germline-derived CDR1 and CDR2 are GTSNPN and SVGIG (reference sequence). The CDR3 has 14 residues. Germline trimming cut 2 bases from V and 4 bases from J; bases unmatched to any gene: 3. The CDR3 loop reads CAWSPGQGNQPQHF. CDR3 bases: TGTGCCTGGAGTCCGGGACAGGGTAATCAGCCCCAGCATTTT.

The chain has TRBV5-6 and TRBJ2-7; TRBD2 matches at 9 bases. V dropped 0 bases and J dropped 6; count of bases not matched to a gene: 4. This CDR3 comprises 14 residues. The germline CDR1 and CDR2 sequences are SGHDT and YYEEEE. CDR3 residues: CASSLGSSGAEQYF. CDR3 DNA sequence: TGTGCCAGCAGCTTGGGGTCTAGCGGGGCCGAGCAGTACTTC. Variable domain in full (rest from reference TRBV5-6 and TRBJ2-7): DAGVTQSPTHLIKTRGQQVTLRCSPKSGHDTVSWYQQALGQGPQFIFQYYEEEERQRGNFPDRFSGHQFPNYSSELNVNALLLGDSALYLCASSLGSSGAEQYFGPGTRLTVT.

This clone appeared a few times. V is TRBV9 and J is TRBJ2-5, with a tentative D call TRBD1 (5 bases). The CDR3 consists of 14 residues. The germline V and J ends were trimmed by 0 bases and 5 bases, with 11 bases remaining between them. Germline CDR1 and CDR2: SGDLS and YYNGEE. In DNA form, the CDR3 reads TGTGCCAGCAGCGTAGATGAAGGGGTGGAGACCCAGTACTTC. Encoded protein: CASSVDEGVETQYF.

This clone was counted only a few times. The chain carries TRBV27 and TRBJ2-5; D is tentatively TRBD1 or TRBD2 (5 bases each). This CDR3 region has 14 residues. The germline V and J ends were trimmed by 2 bases and 5 bases, with 12 bases remaining between them. Germline CDR1 is MNHEY and CDR2 is SMNVEV (reference sequence). The CDR3 reads CASSLRGLRETQYF. CDR3 nucleotides: TGTGCCAGCAGTTTACGGGGCCTCCGGGAGACCCAGTACTTC.

This clone was recorded a few times. The chain couples TRBV10-2 to TRBJ2-7; the D gene is possibly TRBD2 (6 bases). CDR1 is WSHSY and CDR2 is SAAADI in the germline V gene. Trimming took off 4 bases at V and 2 bases at J, with 12 bases between the two ends. CDR3 length equals 14 residues. The CDR3 DNA is TGCGCCAGCAGTGGCGGGGAAGGGGCCTACGAGCAGTACTTC. Protein: CASSGGEGAYEQYF.

This clone was counted a few times. V and J are TRBV29-1 and TRBJ2-2; no firm D call. Germline lookup yields CDR1 SQVTM and CDR2 ANQGSEA. V was shortened by 3 bases and J by 4 bases, with 9 bases between the two germline ends. This CDR3 is built from 13 residues. CDR3 in amino acids: CSVELGPTGELFF. The CDR3 DNA sequence: TGCAGCGTTGAGCTCGGGCCCACCGGGGAGCTGTTTTTT.

This sequence joins TRBV29-1 and TRBJ1-1; 8 nucleotides match TRBD1. CDR1 is SQVTM and CDR2 is ANQGSEA in the germline V gene. V trimming: 4 bases; J trimming: 8 bases; junction bases outside the gene matches: 12. CDR3 length equals 14 residues. CDR3 sequence: CSVVRGGQGPEAFF. The CDR3, as DNA: TGCAGCGTTGTACGGGGCGGACAGGGCCCAGAAGCTTTCTTT.